These 25 T cell receptor beta chains originate from one sample sequenced in a study of blood T cell repertoires in COVID-19. The protocol was immunoSEQ multiplex PCR, while the TCRdb copy is restricted to in-frame clones and leaves out a portion. Among 80,000 to 95,000 clones, around 93% were seen once, and the ten largest hold roughly 2%. Material: peripheral blood. These TCRs come from a human donor with active COVID-19. The donor label of this sample is uncertain.

The V gene is TRBV6-6, the J gene TRBJ1-5; weak D call: TRBD1 (5 bases). The V and J ends lost 6 bases and 0 bases respectively, with 15 bases between them. This CDR3 is built from 16 residues. Germline V gene lookup returns CDR1 MNHNY and CDR2 SVGAGI (reference sequence). The CDR3 reads CASSQGVVDSNQPQHF. CDR3 nucleotide sequence: TGTGCCAGCAGCCAAGGGGTTGTCGATAGCAATCAGCCCCAGCATTTT.

V and J are TRBV6-5 and TRBJ1-1; D unclear. V was trimmed by 4 bases and J by 6 bases, leaving 18 bases between them. CDR1 is MNHEY and CDR2 is SVGAGI in the germline V gene. The CDR3 contains 15 residues. CDR3 DNA sequence: TGTGCCAGCAGTTCTCTGTACTCTACGGGAGCTGAAGCTTTCTTT. Protein product: CASSSLYSTGAEAFF.

The chain has TRBV3-1 (or the pseudogene TRBV3-2) and TRBJ2-7; no clear D gene. The germline V and J ends were trimmed by 2 bases and 2 bases, with 10 bases remaining between them. This CDR3 is built from 14 residues. Germline V gene sequence: CDR1 LGHDT, CDR2 YNNKEL (reference sequence). The CDR3 DNA is TGTGCCAGCAGCCAATTCTACGGTACCTACGAGCAGTACTTC. Translated: CASSQFYGTYEQYF.

This clone occurred once. The genes are TRBV5-1 and TRBJ2-1, with unresolved D. This CDR3 is 15 amino acids long. V dropped 4 bases and J dropped 7 bases, with 18 bases sitting between them. Germline CDR1 and CDR2: SGHRS and YFSETQ. CDR3 nucleotide sequence: TGCGCCAGCAGCACCTCCCCGGGTATTGGGAATGAGCAGTTCTTC. This codes for CASSTSPGIGNEQFF. Complete variable domain (other parts from reference TRBV5-1 and TRBJ2-1): KAGVTQTPRYLIKTRGQQVTLSCSPISGHRSVSWYQQTPGQGLQFLFEYFSETQRNKGNFPGRFSGRQFSNSRSEMNVSTLELGDSALYLCASSTSPGIGNEQFFGPGTRLTVL.

The chain employs TRBV19 and TRBJ2-3; 11 bases line up with TRBD2. After removal of 6 bases from V and 4 bases from J, the junction contained 6 bases not matched to a gene. The CDR3 has 15 amino acids. Germline V gene data show CDR1 as LNHDA and CDR2 as SQIVND (reference sequence). The CDR3 DNA reads TGTGCCAGTAGGATTAGCGGGGGGGCCCCAGATACGCAGTATTTT. This encodes CASRISGGAPDTQYF.

The rearrangement uses TRBV5-4 and TRBJ1-2; 7 nucleotides agree with TRBD1. V was pared by 4 bases and J by 4 bases, with 4 bases of the junction left unmatched. This CDR3 region has 13 residues. Germline CDR1 SGHNT, CDR2 YYREEE (reference sequence). CDR3 residues: CASSEQGTYGYTF. DNA of the CDR3: TGTGCCAGCAGCGAACAGGGGACCTATGGCTACACCTTC.

The J gene is TRBJ2-3, the V gene TRBV15; D might be TRBD1 (7 bases). Between the trimmed V and J ends, which lost 4 bases and 0 bases, there was a span of 26 bases. This CDR3 spans 20 amino acids. Germline assignment: CDR1 LNHNV and CDR2 YYDKDF (reference sequence). The CDR3 is CATSNPGARGTHLSTDTQYF. Written as DNA, the CDR3 is TGTGCCACCAGCAACCCGGGGGCCAGGGGGACCCACCTTAGCACAGATACGCAGTATTTT.

The rearrangement links TRBV6-5 to TRBJ1-5; tentatively, D is TRBD1 (6 bases). This CDR3 is built from 11 residues. With 10 bases removed from V and 2 bases from J, the gap between germline ends came to 6 bases. The germline gives CDR1 MNHEY, CDR2 SVGAGI. Here the CDR3 reads CATGGNQPQHF. The CDR3 DNA reads TGTGCCACAGGGGGCAATCAGCCCCAGCATTTT.

V and J are TRBV11-2 and TRBJ2-7; weak D call: TRBD2 (6 bases). Germline V gene lookup returns CDR1 SGHAT and CDR2 FQNNGV. Trimming removed 0 bases at V and 7 bases at J, with 13 bases between. This CDR3 spans 14 amino acids. This chain's CDR3 is CASSLDRGRGEQYF. The CDR3, as DNA: TGTGCCAGCAGCTTAGATCGGGGGAGAGGAGAGCAGTACTTC. Based on the CDR3 plus reference TRBV11-2 and TRBJ2-7, the full variable domain is EAGVAQSPRYKIIEKRQSVAFWCNPISGHATLYWYQQILGQGPKLLIQFQNNGVVDDSQLPKDRFSAERLKGVDSTLKIQPAKLEDSAVYLCASSLDRGRGEQYFGPGTRLTVT.

The chain carries TRBV5-4 and TRBJ1-1, with D possibly matching TRBD1 (5 bases). Germline CDR1 and CDR2: SGHNT and YYREEE (reference sequence). Trimming removed 1 base at V and 4 bases at J, with 14 bases between. The CDR3 spans 15 residues. CDR3: CASSLPSREPTEAFF. For the CDR3, the DNA is TGTGCCAGCAGCTTGCCATCCAGGGAACCCACTGAAGCTTTCTTT.

This chain uses TRBV4-3 with TRBJ1-2, with 9 bases lining up with TRBD1. The V and J ends lost 2 bases and 7 bases, in that order; junction bases with no gene match: 8. The CDR3 runs 15 residues. Germline V gene data show CDR1 as LGHNA and CDR2 as YSLEER. Here the CDR3 reads CASSQQSQGAGGYTF. Written as DNA, the CDR3 is TGCGCCAGCAGCCAACAGTCACAGGGGGCGGGTGGCTACACCTTC.

This clone was seen more than once but under ten times. This chain joins TRBV10-3 and TRBJ2-3; 11 nucleotides match TRBD2. CDR1 ENHRY and CDR2 SYGVKD come from the germline V gene. The CDR3 covers 15 residues. The V gene end was trimmed by 0 bases and the J gene end by 4 bases; junction bases not matched to a gene: 0. For the CDR3, the DNA is TGTGCCATCAGTGAGTCTAGCGGGGGGGCAGATACGCAGTATTTT. Translating it yields CAISESSGGADTQYF.

The J gene is TRBJ1-6, the V gene TRBV6-5; weak D call: TRBD1 (6 bases). V lost 6 bases, J lost 11 bases, and 20 bases lay in between. Germline V lookup: CDR1 MNHEY, CDR2 SVGAGI. The CDR3 runs to 15 residues. CDR3 DNA sequence: TGTGCCAGCAGAGGGGGACGGGCAGGGGCCCCACCCCTCCACTTT. Amino acids: CASRGGRAGAPPLHF.

This clone has just one count. This sequence joins TRBV28 and TRBJ2-2, with 9 bases aligning to TRBD2. The CDR3 is 15 amino acids. V dropped 2 bases and J dropped 5; count of bases not matched to a gene: 3. Germline lookup yields CDR1 MDHEN and CDR2 SYDVKM. CDR3 nucleotides: TGTGCCAGCAGTTTAGGCGGGGGGGCGACCGGGGAGCTGTTTTTT. Amino acids: CASSLGGGATGELFF.

This rearrangement joins TRBV28 to TRBJ1-6; 7 bases align to TRBD1. CDR1 and CDR2 (germline): MDHEN, SYDVKM. This CDR3 spans 14 amino acids. With V trimmed by 8 bases and J by 7 bases, 8 bases remained unmatched. In DNA form, the CDR3 reads TGTGCCAGCCGATCCAGGGGGAGGAATTCACCCCTCCACTTT. Translating gives CASRSRGRNSPLHF.

The CDR3 DNA sequence: TGTGCCAGCACCGATGACGGGGATACGCAGTATTTT. Translation: CASTDDGDTQYF. The V call is TRBV7-9, the J call TRBJ2-3; D unresolved. Germline-derived CDR1 and CDR2 are SEHNR and FQNEAQ (reference sequence). The length of the CDR3 is 12 residues. The V end lost 7 bases, the J end lost 6 bases, and 11 bases lay between the germline ends.

The CDR3 bases are TGTGCCAGTACCAGGGACTGGAACACTGAAGCTTTCTTT. Amino acid sequence: CASTRDWNTEAFF. The V gene is TRBV19, the J gene TRBJ1-1; a possible D gene is TRBD1 (5 bases). The CDR3 sequence is 13 residues long. The ends were cut back, 7 bases at V and 1 base at J, with 10 bases in the middle. Germline V gene data show CDR1 as LNHDA and CDR2 as SQIVND (reference sequence).

The rearrangement uses TRBV5-4 and TRBJ2-2; D perhaps matches TRBD2 (6 bases). The CDR3 sequence is 16 residues long. Trimming cost V 0 bases and J 1 base, with 10 bases left between them. Germline lookup yields CDR1 SGHNT and CDR2 YYREEE (reference sequence). In nucleotides, the CDR3 is TGTGCCAGCAGCTTGGTCGCGGGGCGGAACACCGGGGAGCTGTTTTTT. Its translation: CASSLVAGRNTGELFF.

This chain connects TRBV6-4 to TRBJ1-1, with D possibly TRBD1 on 5 matching bases. V was shortened by 6 bases and J by 1 base, with 15 bases between the two germline ends. The length of the CDR3 is 15 residues. CDR1 and CDR2 from the germline V gene are MRHNA and SNTAGT. CDR3 loop: CASSAGQGGNTEAFF. The CDR3 bases are TGTGCCAGCAGCGCGGGGCAGGGAGGGAACACTGAAGCTTTCTTT.

The chain links TRBV18 to TRBJ1-1, with 9 bases aligning to TRBD1. CDR3 size: 16 residues. The V gene end was trimmed by 4 bases and the J gene end by 4 bases; junction bases not matched to a gene: 10. Germline V lookup: CDR1 KGHSH, CDR2 LQKENI. The CDR3 region has the DNA TGTGCCAGCTCACGGACAGGGGAATTGGGGACCACTGAAGCTTTCTTT. Translated, it gives CASSRTGELGTTEAFF.

This clone was detected once. The chain links TRBV7-3 to TRBJ2-7, with 9 positions matching TRBD1. V lost 1 base, J lost 0 bases, and 16 bases stayed unmatched. The CDR3 covers 20 residues. CDR1 SGHTA and CDR2 FQGTGA come from the germline V gene. DNA for the CDR3: TGTGCCAGCAGCTTAATTAAGGGGAGGGACAGGGAGGCCGACTCCTACGAGCAGTACTTC. It translates to CASSLIKGRDREADSYEQYF. The full variable domain, in which reference TRBV7-3 and TRBJ2-7 provide the parts outside the CDR3, is GAGVSQTPSNKVTEKGKYVELRCDPISGHTALYWYRQSLGQGPEFLIYFQGTGAADDSGLPNDRFFAVRPEGSVSTLKIQRTERGDSAVYLCASSLIKGRDREADSYEQYFGPGTRLTVT.

This chain connects TRBV15 to TRBJ2-2; TRBD1 agrees at 7 bases. J gave up 0 bases and V 1 base, and 8 bases lay outside the gene matches. Germline V gene data show CDR1 as LNHNV and CDR2 as YYDKDF (reference sequence). The CDR3 contains 18 residues. CDR3 nucleotide sequence: TGTGCCACCAGCAGAGGCGATTACAGGGGAACGAACACCGGGGAGCTGTTTTTT. It codes for CATSRGDYRGTNTGELFF.

The V and J genes are TRBV6-4 and TRBJ2-1; D unresolved. Germline CDR1 MRHNA, CDR2 SNTAGT. This CDR3 is 13 amino acids long. V shed 4 bases and J shed 4 bases, with 8 bases lying between them. The CDR3 region is CASSATEYNEQFF. CDR3 DNA: TGTGCCAGCAGTGCAACGGAGTACAATGAGCAGTTCTTC.

DNA of the CDR3: TGTGCCAGCAGCTCCCTGGGAAGCGGGGCTATTACAGATACGCAGTATTTT. Its translation: CASSSLGSGAITDTQYF. The V and J genes are TRBV7-3 and TRBJ2-3; 7 bases are a match to TRBD2. CDR1 and CDR2 from the germline V gene are SGHTA and FQGTGA. With 4 bases clipped from V and 3 bases from J, the junction kept 13 bases outside the gene matches. The CDR3 length is 17 residues.

This chain links TRBV18 with TRBJ1-3; D perhaps matches TRBD1 (6 bases). The V gene lost 3 bases and the J gene lost 0 bases, with 15 bases spanning the gap. The CDR3 totals 17 residues. The V gene's germline CDR1 is KGHSH and CDR2 LQKENI. The CDR3, as DNA: TGTGCCAGCTCACCGACGACAGGTGGTTCCTCTGGAAACACCATATATTTT. Its translation: CASSPTTGGSSGNTIYF.